The 30 T cell receptor beta chains below all came from one sample that was sequenced in a study of CD8+ T cells in alopecia areata. Treatment meaning: oral pan-JAK inhibitor, 5-10 mg twice daily. Sequencing used cDNA as its template, made by extracting RNA and reverse transcribing it. Measured with immunoSEQ multiplex PCR; TCRdb has only the in-frame clones, and not every one. Of about 140,000 clones listed, roughly four fifths are singletons. The sample here was CD8+ T cells sorted from blood, taken at week 4, from a patient treated with tofacitinib. The receptors stem from a human donor with alopecia areata.

The rearrangement joins TRBV7-6 to TRBJ2-5; D gene uncertain. CDR1 is SGHVS and CDR2 is FNYEAQ in the germline V gene. This CDR3 has 16 amino acids. Trimming removed 5 bases at V and 5 bases at J, with 21 bases between. The CDR3 DNA reads as TGTGCCAGCAGCCCCGCTCCTCACGGGTTGGGGGAGACCCAGTACTTC. It yields the protein CASSPAPHGLGETQYF.

This clone showed up just once. V and J are TRBV4-3 and TRBJ2-1; no clear D. The germline gives CDR1 LGHNA, CDR2 YSLEER. This CDR3 has 13 residues. The V and J ends lost 1 base and 10 bases respectively, with 11 bases between them. The CDR3 protein is CASSQGPDDEQFF. CDR3 DNA: TGCGCCAGCAGCCAAGGTCCCGACGACGAGCAGTTCTTC.

V is TRBV6-5 and J is TRBJ1-1, with 7 nucleotides matching TRBD1. This CDR3 region has 16 residues. V dropped 4 bases and J dropped 4; count of bases not matched to a gene: 12. Germline V gene lookup returns CDR1 MNHEY and CDR2 SVGAGI. In DNA form, the CDR3 reads TGTGCCAGCAGTTTTGGGACAGTCGGGGGGGGCACTGAAGCTTTCTTT. Translated, it gives CASSFGTVGGGTEAFF.

The genes are TRBV2 and TRBJ2-3; the D gene is possibly TRBD1 (5 bases). The V end was cut by 6 bases, the J end by 8 bases, with 9 bases between. This CDR3 has 11 amino acids. Germline V gene lookup returns CDR1 SNHLY and CDR2 FYNNEI. CDR3 nucleotides: TGTGCCAGCAGCGACAGTGGTACGCAGTATTTT. This translates into CASSDSGTQYF.

The rearrangement uses TRBV2 and TRBJ2-5, with D unclear. In germline, CDR1 is SNHLY, CDR2 FYNNEI. Trimming stripped 1 base from V and 5 bases from J, with 11 bases between. CDR3 length: 14 residues. CDR3 coding DNA: TGTGCCAGCAGTGAAGACACGGTTCTCGAGACCCAGTACTTC. Amino acid sequence: CASSEDTVLETQYF. Based on the CDR3 plus reference TRBV2 and TRBJ2-5, the full variable domain is EPEVTQTPSHQVTQMGQEVILRCVPISNHLYFYWYRQILGQKVEFLVSFYNNEISEKSEIFDDQFSVERPDGSNFTLKIRSTKLEDSAMYFCASSEDTVLETQYFGPGTRLLVL.

This chain connects TRBV27 to TRBJ1-5; a weak D match, TRBD1 (5 bases). Deletions cut 5 bases from V and 0 bases from J, with 11 bases between. Germline CDR1 is MNHEY and CDR2 is SMNVEV (reference sequence). The CDR3 sequence is 15 residues long. CDR3 amino acids: CASSPRGDSNQPQHF. In DNA, the CDR3 is TGTGCCAGCAGTCCACGGGGGGATAGCAATCAGCCCCAGCATTTT.

The V and J genes are TRBV4-3 and TRBJ2-5; D is undetermined. In germline, CDR1 is LGHNA, CDR2 YSLEER. V was shortened by 0 bases and J by 1 base, with 6 bases between the two germline ends. CDR3 length: 14 amino acids. The DNA for the CDR3 is TGCGCCAGCAGCCAAGATCTAATCCAAGAGACCCAGTACTTC. Translating gives CASSQDLIQETQYF.

The chain carries TRBV11-2 and TRBJ2-7; the D gene could be TRBD1 or TRBD2 (5 bases each). The CDR3 consists of 12 residues. V shed 4 bases and J shed 1 base, with 5 bases lying between them. Per germline, CDR1 SGHAT and CDR2 FQNNGV. CDR3 region: CASSWGSYEQYF. The CDR3 DNA reads as TGTGCCAGCAGCTGGGGGTCCTACGAGCAGTACTTC.

The rearrangement links TRBV7-9 to TRBJ1-1, with D unresolved. The CDR3 spans 11 residues. Germline V gene sequence: CDR1 SEHNR, CDR2 FQNEAQ (reference sequence). Between the trimmed V and J ends, which lost 4 bases and 4 bases, there was a span of 4 bases. The DNA of the CDR3 is TGTGCCAGCAGCTCGTTCACTGAAGCTTTCTTT. Translating gives CASSSFTEAFF.

This rearrangement joins TRBV5-1 to TRBJ2-1; D may be TRBD2 (5 bases). Trimming took 0 bases from V and 8 from J, leaving 9 bases between them. The CDR3 contains 13 residues. Looked up from germline, CDR1 is SGHRS and CDR2 is YFSETQ. CDR3 coding DNA: TGCGCCAGCAGCTTGGTTCACGGGGATGAGCAGTTCTTC. It codes for CASSLVHGDEQFF.

The V and J genes are TRBV27 and TRBJ2-3; 10 bases match TRBD2. Germline V gene data show CDR1 as MNHEY and CDR2 as SMNVEV (reference sequence). The trim removed 2 bases at V and 15 bases at J, leaving 8 bases unmatched. The CDR3 is 13 amino acids. CDR3 nucleotides: TGTGCCAGCAGTTTAGGATCTAGCGGGGGTCGATATTTT. Its translation: CASSLGSSGGRYF.

The V gene is TRBV27, the J gene TRBJ2-7; 9 bases agree with TRBD1. The V segment lost 0 bases and the J segment 3 bases; nucleotides outside the gene matches: 3. The CDR3 totals 15 residues. In germline, CDR1 is MNHEY, CDR2 SMNVEV (reference sequence). This chain's CDR3 is CASSLSTGGFYEQYF. The CDR3 DNA follows: TGTGCCAGCAGTTTATCGACAGGGGGGTTCTACGAGCAGTACTTC.

The chain is built from TRBV19 and TRBJ2-5, with D uncertain. Germline-derived CDR1 and CDR2 are LNHDA and SQIVND (reference sequence). CDR3 length equals 10 residues. V lost 5 bases to trimming and J lost 5 bases, with 3 bases between them. The CDR3 reads CASSGETQYF. Here the CDR3 DNA reads TGTGCCAGTAGTGGGGAGACCCAGTACTTC.

V usage is TRBV7-9 and J usage is TRBJ1-1, with unresolved D. The germline gives CDR1 SEHNR, CDR2 FQNEAQ (reference sequence). V was clipped by 5 bases and J by 1 base, with 8 bases between them. The CDR3 contains 13 residues. Here the CDR3 reads CASSPDTNTEAFF. DNA of the CDR3: TGTGCCAGCAGCCCCGACACGAACACTGAAGCTTTCTTT.

The rearrangement uses TRBV19 and TRBJ2-3, with a tentative D call TRBD2 (5 bases). CDR1 LNHDA and CDR2 SQIVND come from the germline V gene (reference sequence). Between the trimmed V and J ends, which lost 2 bases and 6 bases, there was a span of 15 bases. There are 15 residues in the CDR3. The CDR3 DNA is TGTGCCAGTAGTATACCCTGGACTGAGGCCGATACGCAGTATTTT. Translating it yields CASSIPWTEADTQYF.

The V and J genes are TRBV7-6 and TRBJ2-5, with D possibly matching TRBD2 (6 bases). The V gene's germline CDR1 is SGHVS and CDR2 FNYEAQ. This CDR3 is 13 amino acids long. Trimming removed 3 bases from V and 3 bases from J, with 8 bases in between. The CDR3 reads CASSFRLEETQYF. Written as DNA, the CDR3 is TGTGCCAGCAGCTTCCGACTAGAAGAGACCCAGTACTTC.

This rearrangement joins TRBV29-1 to TRBJ1-1, with a weak D call TRBD1 (6 bases). CDR3 length equals 14 residues. Germline-derived CDR1 and CDR2 are SQVTM and ANQGSEA. Trimming removed 7 bases at V and 0 bases at J, with 15 bases between. CDR3 sequence: CSAHVGGMNTEAFF. CDR3 nucleotide sequence: TGCAGCGCCCACGTAGGGGGAATGAACACTGAAGCTTTCTTT.

Written as DNA, the CDR3 is TGTGCCAGCAGAGGGACAGGGCAGGACACTGAAGCTTTCTTT. As protein: CASRGTGQDTEAFF. The rearrangement joins TRBV2 to TRBJ1-1; 9 bases match TRBD1. Germline CDR1 is SNHLY and CDR2 is FYNNEI. There are 14 residues in the CDR3. V dropped 6 bases and J dropped 3; count of bases not matched to a gene: 5.

CDR3 DNA: TGTGCCAGCAGTTTCAGGGGGAAGGGCACTGAAGCTTTCTTT. Its protein is CASSFRGKGTEAFF. V and J are TRBV27 and TRBJ1-1; 7 nucleotides agree with TRBD1. This CDR3 has 14 residues. J was trimmed by 4 bases and V by 3 bases; bases with no gene match: 5. The germline gives CDR1 MNHEY, CDR2 SMNVEV (reference sequence).

The V and J genes are TRBV2 and TRBJ2-7; the D is unclear. The V end was cut by 3 bases, the J end by 6 bases, with 3 bases between. The CDR3 spans 10 residues. Germline V lookup: CDR1 SNHLY, CDR2 FYNNEI. The CDR3 loop reads CASSDVEQYF. The CDR3 DNA sequence: TGTGCCAGCAGTGACGTCGAGCAGTACTTC. The variable domain in full, completed from reference TRBV2 and TRBJ2-7, reads EPEVTQTPSHQVTQMGQEVILRCVPISNHLYFYWYRQILGQKVEFLVSFYNNEISEKSEIFDDQFSVERPDGSNFTLKIRSTKLEDSAMYFCASSDVEQYFGPGTRLTVT.

A single count supports this clone. CDR3 in amino acids: CASSFLPPLTGELFF. CDR3 coding DNA: TGTGCCAGCAGCTTCCTCCCCCCCCTCACCGGGGAGCTGTTTTTT. The chain has TRBV7-2 and TRBJ2-2, with no clear D. V was shortened by 3 bases and J by 4 bases, with 12 bases between the two germline ends. The V gene's germline CDR1 is SGHTA and CDR2 FQGNSA. This CDR3 contains 15 residues.

This chain uses TRBV5-1 with TRBJ2-7, with a possible D match to TRBD1 (5 bases). V gave up 0 bases and J gave up 5 bases, with 18 bases separating them. This CDR3 spans 16 amino acids. Germline-derived CDR1 and CDR2 are SGHRS and YFSETQ. The CDR3 bases are TGCGCCAGCAGCTTGGCTGGCGGCAGGGCTATGCACGAGCAGTACTTC. It translates to CASSLAGGRAMHEQYF.

CDR3 region: CASSFGQGSEQYF. CDR3 bases: TGTGCCAGCAGTTTCGGACAGGGGAGTGAGCAGTACTTC. J is TRBJ2-7 and V is TRBV27, with 9 nucleotides matching TRBD1. There are 13 residues in the CDR3. CDR1 and CDR2 from the germline V gene are MNHEY and SMNVEV (reference sequence). J lost 7 bases, V lost 3 bases, and 4 bases had no gene match.

V and J are TRBV30 and TRBJ1-1; perhaps TRBD1 as D (6 bases). The V end lost 4 bases, the J end lost 8 bases, and 11 bases lay between the germline ends. The CDR3 length is 11 residues. Germline V gene data show CDR1 as GTSNPN and CDR2 as SVGIG (reference sequence). Here the CDR3 DNA reads TGTGCCTGGACTATGGACAGAGAAGCTTTCTTT. As protein: CAWTMDREAFF.

This sequence joins TRBV7-9 and TRBJ2-7, with 7 bases fitting TRBD1. Losses at the gene ends were 4 bases for V and 6 bases for J; bases not matched to a gene: 9. Germline V gene sequence: CDR1 SEHNR, CDR2 FQNEAQ (reference sequence). The CDR3 has 14 amino acids. The CDR3 is CASSSTGVLGEQYF. The CDR3 DNA is TGTGCCAGCAGCTCCACAGGGGTCCTTGGCGAGCAGTACTTC. The complete variable domain, with remaining parts taken from reference TRBV7-9 and TRBJ2-7, reads DTGVSQNPRHKITKRGQNVTFRCDPISEHNRLYWYRQTLGQGPEFLTYFQNEAQLEKSRLLSDRFSAERPKGSFSTLEIQRTEQGDSAMYLCASSSTGVLGEQYFGPGTRLTVT.

This clone was seen a handful of times. The V and J genes are TRBV23-1 and TRBJ2-1; D is unresolved. TRBV23-1 is labeled an ORF, and its function is uncertain. The CDR3 is made up of 17 amino acids. Trimming took 4 bases from V and 0 from J, leaving 16 bases between them. The CDR3 protein is CASSRSRRMSSYNEQFF. In DNA, the CDR3 is TGCGCCAGCAGTCGATCACGGCGGATGAGCTCCTACAATGAGCAGTTCTTC.

The chain links TRBV13 to TRBJ2-3; D uncertain. Trimming shortened V by 5 bases and J by 10 bases, and 10 bases separated the two germline ends. This CDR3 is 11 amino acids long. Germline values: CDR1 PRHDT, CDR2 FYEKMQ (reference sequence). CDR3 loop: CASSLLRAQYF. CDR3 nucleotides: TGTGCCAGCAGCCTTCTTCGGGCGCAGTATTTT. The whole variable domain, filled in from reference TRBV13 and TRBJ2-3, reads AAGVIQSPRHLIKEKRETATLKCYPIPRHDTVYWYQQGPGQDPQFLISFYEKMQSDKGSIPDRFSAQQFSDYHSELNMSSLELGDSALYFCASSLLRAQYFGPGTRLTVL.

V gene TRBV4-1 combines with J gene TRBJ1-1; the match to TRBD1 covers 7 bases. This CDR3 has 15 amino acids. The junction had 5 bases not matched to a gene; V was cut back by 3 bases and J by 1 base. The germline gives CDR1 MGHRA, CDR2 YSYEKL. The CDR3: CASSHLWTGNTEAFF. CDR3 DNA sequence: TGCGCCAGCAGCCATCTCTGGACAGGGAACACTGAAGCTTTCTTT.

The chain joins TRBV7-6 to TRBJ2-7; a weak D match, TRBD1 (6 bases). CDR1 SGHVS and CDR2 FNYEAQ come from the germline V gene. Trimming cost V 3 bases and J 6 bases, with 12 bases left between them. The CDR3 sequence is 13 residues long. In DNA form, the CDR3 reads TGTGCCAGCAGCTTTAGGGGGAGACCCGAGCAGTACTTC. Protein product: CASSFRGRPEQYF.

The V and J genes are TRBV6-6 and TRBJ2-2, with TRBD2 matching 10 bases. V shed 1 base and J 1 base; nucleotides not matched to a gene: 0. This CDR3 is built from 16 residues. Germline V gene lookup returns CDR1 MNHNY and CDR2 SVGAGI (reference sequence). Written as DNA, the CDR3 is TGTGCCAGCAGTTACTGGACTAGCGGGAACACCGGGGAGCTGTTTTTT. Protein sequence: CASSYWTSGNTGELFF.